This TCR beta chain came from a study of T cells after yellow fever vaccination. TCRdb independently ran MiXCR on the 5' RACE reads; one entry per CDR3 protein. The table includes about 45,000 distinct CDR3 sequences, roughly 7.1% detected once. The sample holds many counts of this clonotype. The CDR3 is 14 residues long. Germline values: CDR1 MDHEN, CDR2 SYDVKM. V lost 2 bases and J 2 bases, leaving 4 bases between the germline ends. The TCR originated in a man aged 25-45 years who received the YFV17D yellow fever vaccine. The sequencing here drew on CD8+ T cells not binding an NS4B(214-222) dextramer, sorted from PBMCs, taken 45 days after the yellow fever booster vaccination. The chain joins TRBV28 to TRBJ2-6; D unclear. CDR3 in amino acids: CASSLEAGANVLTF. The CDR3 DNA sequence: TGTGCCAGCAGTTTAGAGGCTGGGGCCAACGTCCTGACTTTC.